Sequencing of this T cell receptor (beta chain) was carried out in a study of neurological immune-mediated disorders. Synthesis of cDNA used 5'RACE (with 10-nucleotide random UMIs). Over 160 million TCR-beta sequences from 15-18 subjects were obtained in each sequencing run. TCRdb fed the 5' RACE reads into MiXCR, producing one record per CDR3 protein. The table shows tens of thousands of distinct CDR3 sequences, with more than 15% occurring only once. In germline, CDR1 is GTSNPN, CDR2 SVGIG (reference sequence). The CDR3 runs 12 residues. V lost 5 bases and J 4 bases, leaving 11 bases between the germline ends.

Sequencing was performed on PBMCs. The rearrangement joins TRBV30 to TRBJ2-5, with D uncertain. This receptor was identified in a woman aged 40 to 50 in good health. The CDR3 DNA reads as TGTGCCTGGGACCGATTTGGAGAGACCCAGTACTTC. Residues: CAWDRFGETQYF.